These 14 T cell receptor beta chains came from one sample sequenced in a study of CD8 T cells in Susac syndrome. Random hexamers were used to reverse transcribe the RNA input (roughly 0.5 to 1 ug). TCRdb re-called the immunoSEQ multiplex PCR reads through MiXCR, storing one row per CDR3 protein. The sample lists roughly 140,000 distinct CDR3 sequences; over 95% were seen once. The sequencing sample was made of CD8+ T cells from PBMCs. The receptor source for this set is a human donor with multiple sclerosis.

The chain's CDR3 is CSARVGTGRGSDTQYF. As DNA, the CDR3 is TGCAGTGCTAGAGTGGGGACAGGCAGGGGGTCTGATACGCAGTATTTT. This sequence joins TRBV20-1 and TRBJ2-3; the match to TRBD1 covers 8 bases. The CDR3 loop spans 16 amino acids. Looked up from germline, CDR1 is DFQATT and CDR2 is SNEGSKA (reference sequence). The V and J ends lost 1 base and 6 bases, in that order; junction bases with no gene match: 12.

V and J are TRBV27 and TRBJ2-3; D is tentatively TRBD1 or TRBD2 (5 bases each). This CDR3 region has 14 residues. Germline values: CDR1 MNHEY, CDR2 SMNVEV (reference sequence). V was shortened by 7 bases and J by 4 bases, with 15 bases between the two germline ends. CDR3 sequence: CASTQGGGPDTQYF. As DNA, the CDR3 is TGTGCCAGCACCCAGGGTGGGGGACCAGATACGCAGTATTTT.

V gene TRBV14 combines with J gene TRBJ2-7, with D possibly being TRBD2 (5 bases). V lost 8 bases, J lost 5 bases, and 10 bases lay in between. CDR3 length: 11 residues. In germline, CDR1 is SGHDN, CDR2 FVKESK. The CDR3 DNA reads as TGTGCCAGCTCCTACGGGAACGAGCAGTACTTC. This translates into CASSYGNEQYF.

The rearrangement links TRBV13 to TRBJ2-1, with D tentatively TRBD1 or TRBD2 (5 bases each). The CDR3 sequence is 16 residues long. V was shortened by 5 bases and J by 5 bases, with 19 bases between the two germline ends. Germline V gene data show CDR1 as PRHDT and CDR2 as FYEKMQ (reference sequence). CDR3 protein: CASSNSGAGPDNEQFF. In nucleotides, the CDR3 is TGTGCCAGCAGCAACTCCGGGGCCGGCCCTGACAATGAGCAGTTCTTC.

The V and J genes are TRBV12-3 or TRBV12-4 and TRBJ2-2; D uncertain. The CDR3 length is 15 residues. The V end lost 7 bases, the J end lost 7 bases, and 19 bases lay between the germline ends. The CDR3 coding sequence is TGTGCCAGCACTCACCCCGACAAGCCCAGCGGGGAGCTGTTTTTT. Its translation is CASTHPDKPSGELFF.

The chain combines TRBV29-1 with TRBJ1-1; D not certain. V lost 7 bases, J lost 7 bases, and 19 bases lay in between. Germline CDR1 is SQVTM and CDR2 is ANQGSEA. The CDR3 extends over 13 amino acids. CDR3 DNA: TGCAGCGCCGAACTGGGCAGCGGAGTTGAAGCTTTCTTT. Protein product: CSAELGSGVEAFF.

The chain combines TRBV27 with TRBJ2-3; D uncertain. V shed 3 bases and J shed 2 bases, with 9 bases lying between them. From germline, CDR1 is MNHEY and CDR2 SMNVEV (reference sequence). CDR3 size: 14 residues. The DNA for the CDR3 is TGTGCCAGCAGTTTTGGTAGCAACACAGATACGCAGTATTTT. Amino acids: CASSFGSNTDTQYF.

This chain joins TRBV15 and TRBJ1-5, with D perhaps matching TRBD1 (5 bases). The CDR3 is 14 amino acids. CDR1 is LNHNV, CDR2 YYDKDF, per germline (reference sequence). V lost 0 bases, J lost 5 bases, and 8 bases lay in between. The CDR3 DNA reads TGTGCCACCAGCAGAGATCTGGGGGATCAGCCCCAGCATTTT. This gives the protein CATSRDLGDQPQHF.

The V call is TRBV30, the J call TRBJ1-2; D not certain. Germline V gene lookup returns CDR1 GTSNPN and CDR2 SVGIG (reference sequence). Trimming pared 5 bases from V and 8 bases from J, leaving 18 bases between. The CDR3 length is 13 residues. DNA for the CDR3: TGTGCCTGGGAACCGGGCCTTGAAGGGGGCTACACCTTC. It encodes CAWEPGLEGGYTF. The full variable domain, with the rest looked up from reference TRBV30 and TRBJ1-2, is SQTIHQWPATLVQPVGSPLSLECTVEGTSNPNLYWYRQAAGRGLQLLFYSVGIGQISSEVPQNLSASRPQDRQFILSSKKLLLSDSGFYLCAWEPGLEGGYTFGSGTRLTVV.

The V gene is TRBV28, the J gene TRBJ1-5; no clear D. This CDR3 has 11 residues. Per the germline V gene, CDR1 is MDHEN and CDR2 is SYDVKM. V was cut by 6 bases and J by 3 bases, with 3 bases left in between. The CDR3: CASSLNQPQHF. CDR3 DNA: TGTGCCAGCAGCCTCAATCAGCCCCAGCATTTT.

The rearrangement uses TRBV20-1 and TRBJ1-5; possibly TRBD1 for D (5 bases). V was trimmed by 1 base and J by 0 bases, leaving 16 bases between them. The CDR3 totals 17 residues. CDR1 and CDR2 (germline): DFQATT, SNEGSKA (reference sequence). The CDR3: CSARVEGRTYSNQPQHF. The CDR3 region has the DNA TGCAGTGCTAGAGTTGAGGGAAGGACATATAGCAATCAGCCCCAGCATTTT.

The V gene is TRBV30, the J gene TRBJ1-2; D gene unclear. Trimming left V 0 bases short and J 3 bases short, with 11 bases between. Per germline, CDR1 GTSNPN and CDR2 SVGIG (reference sequence). This CDR3 has 14 residues. The CDR3 DNA is TGTGCCTGGAGTGTAAGTAGCACGGACTATGGCTACACCTTC. It codes for CAWSVSSTDYGYTF.

This chain connects TRBV14 to TRBJ2-7; either TRBD1 or TRBD2 may fit D (6 bases each). Trimming pared 8 bases from V and 4 bases from J, leaving 18 bases between. The CDR3 is 14 residues long. Germline values: CDR1 SGHDN, CDR2 FVKESK. CDR3 amino acids: CASSRAGGEYEQYV. CDR3 sequence (DNA): TGTGCCAGCTCCCGGGCCGGGGGCGAATACGAGCAGTACGTC.

The count of this clonotype is one. The chain recombines TRBV7-9 with TRBJ2-3; 9 positions agree with TRBD1. Trimming at V came to 5 bases and at J to 1 base, leaving 4 bases not matched to a gene. The V gene's germline CDR1 is SEHNR and CDR2 FQNEAQ (reference sequence). The CDR3 extends over 15 amino acids. CDR3 region: CASSRTGDRTDTQYF. As DNA, the CDR3 is TGTGCCAGCAGCCGGACAGGGGATCGCACAGATACGCAGTATTTT.